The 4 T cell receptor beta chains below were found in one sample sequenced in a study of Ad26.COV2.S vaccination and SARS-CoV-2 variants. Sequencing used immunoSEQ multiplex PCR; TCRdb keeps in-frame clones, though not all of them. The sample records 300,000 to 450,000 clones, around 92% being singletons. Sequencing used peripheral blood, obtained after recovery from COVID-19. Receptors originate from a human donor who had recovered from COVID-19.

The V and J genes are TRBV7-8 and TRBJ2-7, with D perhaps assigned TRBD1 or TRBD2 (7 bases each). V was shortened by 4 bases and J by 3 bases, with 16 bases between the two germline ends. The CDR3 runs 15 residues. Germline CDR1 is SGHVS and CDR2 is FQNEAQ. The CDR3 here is CASSWREGAFYEQYF. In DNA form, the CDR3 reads TGTGCCAGCAGCTGGAGGGAGGGGGCCTTCTACGAGCAGTACTTC.

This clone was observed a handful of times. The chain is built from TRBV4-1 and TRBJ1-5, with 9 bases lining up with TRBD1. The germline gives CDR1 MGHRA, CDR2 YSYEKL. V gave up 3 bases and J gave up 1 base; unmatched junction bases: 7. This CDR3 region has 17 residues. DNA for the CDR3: TGCGCCAGCAGCCAGCAACGGACAGGGGTCAGCAATCAGCCCCAGCATTTT. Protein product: CASSQQRTGVSNQPQHF.

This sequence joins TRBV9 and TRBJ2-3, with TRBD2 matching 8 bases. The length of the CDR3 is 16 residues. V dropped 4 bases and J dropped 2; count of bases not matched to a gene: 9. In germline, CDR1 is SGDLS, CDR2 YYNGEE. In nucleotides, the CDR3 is TGTGCCAGCAGCACGACGGGAGGGGTTTACACAGATACGCAGTATTTT. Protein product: CASSTTGGVYTDTQYF.

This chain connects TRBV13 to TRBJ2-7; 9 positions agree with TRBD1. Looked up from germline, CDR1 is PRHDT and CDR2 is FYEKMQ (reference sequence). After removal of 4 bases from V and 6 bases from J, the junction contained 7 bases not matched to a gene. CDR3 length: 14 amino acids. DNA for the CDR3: TGTGCCAGCAGCTCCCCGGACAGGGGAGGCGAGCAGTACTTC. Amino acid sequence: CASSSPDRGGEQYF.